Below, 27 T cell receptor beta chains from the same sample are listed, as sequenced in a study of T cells in localized non-small cell lung cancer. Profiled with immunoSEQ multiplex PCR; TCRdb holds only in-frame clones, not every one. The profile shows tens of thousands of clones, roughly 83% of them singletons. Sequencing was performed on PBMCs, taken before any cancer treatment. The receptors stem from a man aged 35 to 70 with stage II lung adenocarcinoma.

In its sample, this clone was seen a few times. V and J are TRBV2 and TRBJ2-3; D may be TRBD2 (5 bases). The CDR3 totals 16 residues. Per germline, CDR1 SNHLY and CDR2 FYNNEI. V was shortened by 3 bases and J by 0 bases, with 13 bases between the two germline ends. The CDR3 here is CASSDQRRASTDTQYF. In DNA, the CDR3 is TGTGCCAGCAGTGACCAGCGGCGGGCTAGCACAGATACGCAGTATTTT.

The V and J genes are TRBV30 and TRBJ1-2; the D is unclear. The CDR3 runs 13 residues. Trimming pared 4 bases from V and 8 bases from J, leaving 17 bases between. Per germline, CDR1 GTSNPN and CDR2 SVGIG (reference sequence). CDR3 nucleotides: TGTGCCTGGACTCCCTCGGTGGTAAGAGGCTACACCTTC. Protein product: CAWTPSVVRGYTF. The full variable domain, in which reference TRBV30 and TRBJ1-2 provide the parts outside the CDR3, is SQTIHQWPATLVQPVGSPLSLECTVEGTSNPNLYWYRQAAGRGLQLLFYSVGIGQISSEVPQNLSASRPQDRQFILSSKKLLLSDSGFYLCAWTPSVVRGYTFGSGTRLTVV.

This chain links TRBV19 with TRBJ2-7; D might be TRBD1 or TRBD2, each matching 5 bases. Deletions cut 8 bases from V and 6 bases from J, with 23 bases between. CDR1 and CDR2 from the germline V gene are LNHDA and SQIVND (reference sequence). This CDR3 comprises 15 residues. In DNA form, the CDR3 reads TGTGCCAGTGGCCCCCTTGACACCATGAGGGGCGAGCAGTACTTC. Translation: CASGPLDTMRGEQYF.

The chain has TRBV7-9 and TRBJ1-3, with no clear D. Trimming left V 1 base short and J 6 bases short, with 4 bases between. The CDR3 totals 12 residues. Germline V gene lookup returns CDR1 SEHNR and CDR2 FQNEAQ (reference sequence). In DNA form, the CDR3 reads TGTGCCAGCAGCTTAGTGTTAAACACCATATATTTT. This sequence encodes CASSLVLNTIYF.

This chain uses TRBV9 with TRBJ1-4, with 8 bases matching TRBD1. The CDR3 runs to 14 residues. Germline V gives CDR1 SGDLS, CDR2 YYNGEE. With V trimmed by 3 bases and J by 7 bases, 5 bases remained unmatched. CDR3 sequence: CASSALGQGEKLFF. In DNA, the CDR3 is TGTGCCAGCAGCGCCCTCGGACAGGGTGAAAAACTGTTTTTT.

The rearrangement joins TRBV6-1 to TRBJ1-1, with a tentative D call TRBD1 (6 bases). Trimming pared 5 bases from V and 1 base from J, leaving 11 bases between. The CDR3 is made up of 14 amino acids. In germline, CDR1 is MNHNS, CDR2 SASEGT. This CDR3 is CASSLPGQNTEAFF. The DNA for the CDR3 is TGTGCCAGCAGTTTGCCGGGACAGAACACTGAAGCTTTCTTT.

The chain is built from TRBV11-3 and TRBJ2-3, with 14 bases lining up with TRBD2. Trimming at V came to 6 bases and at J to 2 bases, leaving 4 bases not matched to a gene. This CDR3 has 16 amino acids. Germline CDR1 SGHNT, CDR2 YENEEA. The DNA for the CDR3 is TGTGCCAGCAGTTCGGGACTAGCGGGAGCCACAGATACGCAGTATTTT. Amino acid sequence: CASSSGLAGATDTQYF.

This chain uses TRBV5-6 with TRBJ1-1; D call uncertain. The V gene's germline CDR1 is SGHDT and CDR2 YYEEEE. The V end was cut by 4 bases, the J end by 1 base, with 8 bases between. CDR3 length: 13 amino acids. CDR3 nucleotides: TGTGCCAGCAGCCTTGATGCGAACACTGAAGCTTTCTTT. It is translated as CASSLDANTEAFF.

V and J are TRBV7-8 and TRBJ1-2, with TRBD1 identical over 9 bases. The CDR3 runs to 21 residues. Germline V gives CDR1 SGHVS, CDR2 FQNEAQ. V shed 0 bases, J shed 5 bases, and the junction held 22 bases outside the gene matches. CDR3: CASSLARVQDRGTLGGYGYTF. The CDR3 nucleotides read TGTGCCAGCAGCTTAGCGCGCGTACAGGACAGGGGAACCTTAGGGGGTTATGGCTACACCTTC. The whole variable domain, remainder taken from reference TRBV7-8 and TRBJ1-2, is GAGVSQSPRYKVAKRGQDVALRCDPISGHVSLFWYQQALGQGPEFLTYFQNEAQLDKSGLPSDRFFAERPEGSVSTLKIQRTQQEDSAVYLCASSLARVQDRGTLGGYGYTFGSGTRLTVV.

V and J are TRBV6-6 and TRBJ2-7, with TRBD2 identical over 8 bases. Looked up from germline, CDR1 is MNHNY and CDR2 is SVGAGI (reference sequence). With V trimmed by 8 bases and J by 7 bases, 13 bases remained unmatched. The CDR3 runs to 14 residues. CDR3 sequence: CASRTFGGAREQYF. CDR3 DNA sequence: TGTGCCAGCCGTACCTTCGGGGGGGCGCGAGAGCAGTACTTC.

The V gene is TRBV2, the J gene TRBJ1-2; 7 bases match TRBD1. This CDR3 is 13 amino acids long. Trimming at V came to 6 bases and at J to 3 bases, leaving 4 bases not matched to a gene. Per the germline V gene, CDR1 is SNHLY and CDR2 is FYNNEI. CDR3 amino acids: CASSRDRDYGYTF. CDR3 bases: TGTGCCAGCAGCAGAGACAGGGACTATGGCTACACCTTC.

J is TRBJ2-1 and V is TRBV11-3, with 10 bases aligning to TRBD1. With 5 bases clipped from V and 5 bases from J, the junction kept 12 bases outside the gene matches. CDR1 and CDR2 (germline): SGHNT, YENEEA. CDR3 size: 17 residues. The CDR3 nucleotides are TGTGCCAGCAGCATCGGACAGGGGGGACGCTTGGACAATGAGCAGTTCTTC. Protein product: CASSIGQGGRLDNEQFF.

The chain links TRBV6-1 to TRBJ1-1; D is uncertain. There are 13 residues in the CDR3. Germline CDR1 is MNHNS and CDR2 is SASEGT. Trimming took 2 bases from V and 5 from J, leaving 9 bases between them. The CDR3 region has the DNA TGTGCCAGCAGTGAATACAAGGGTACTGAAGCTTTCTTT. Translated, it gives CASSEYKGTEAFF.

A single count supports this clone. The CDR3 sequence is CASTVGGDEQYF. CDR3 DNA sequence: TGTGCCAGCACCGTGGGGGGGGACGAGCAGTACTTC. This chain links TRBV28 with TRBJ2-7, with TRBD2 identical over 7 bases. The CDR3 is 12 residues long. Germline V gene lookup returns CDR1 MDHEN and CDR2 SYDVKM. The J segment lost 5 bases and the V segment lost 7 bases, leaving 5 bases of the junction unmatched.

The chain employs TRBV5-1 and TRBJ2-2; 7 bases are a match to TRBD1. V lost 6 bases to trimming and J lost 5 bases; unmatched junction nucleotides: 13. The CDR3 totals 16 residues. Germline values: CDR1 SGHRS, CDR2 YFSETQ. The CDR3 reads CASTPAQTGKTGELFF. The CDR3, as DNA: TGCGCCAGCACCCCCGCCCAGACAGGGAAAACCGGGGAGCTGTTTTTT. Using reference TRBV5-1 and TRBJ2-2 for the parts outside the CDR3, the full variable domain is KAGVTQTPRYLIKTRGQQVTLSCSPISGHRSVSWYQQTPGQGLQFLFEYFSETQRNKGNFPGRFSGRQFSNSRSEMNVSTLELGDSALYLCASTPAQTGKTGELFFGEGSRLTVL.

The rearrangement links TRBV2 to TRBJ1-2, with 10 bases identical to TRBD1. V gave up 5 bases and J gave up 2 bases; unmatched junction bases: 8. Germline CDR1 SNHLY, CDR2 FYNNEI. CDR3 length: 16 amino acids. The CDR3 loop reads CASSTSGTGVNYGYTF. The CDR3 nucleotides are TGTGCCAGCAGTACCTCCGGGACAGGGGTGAACTATGGCTACACCTTC.

The J gene is TRBJ2-2, the V gene TRBV14; 7 bases map to TRBD1. CDR3 length: 13 residues. Germline CDR1 reads SGHDN; CDR2 reads FVKESK. After removal of 4 bases from V and 13 bases from J, the junction contained 9 bases not matched to a gene. The CDR3 DNA sequence: TGTGCCAGCAGCCCACCCCGACAGGGAGTGCTGTTTTTT. It specifies CASSPPRQGVLFF.

The chain employs TRBV20-1 and TRBJ2-3; D call uncertain. V shed 3 bases and J shed 4 bases, with 5 bases lying between them. CDR3 size: 11 residues. Germline V CDR1 and CDR2: DFQATT, SNEGSKA (reference sequence). The CDR3 loop reads CSARFPDTQYF. DNA of the CDR3: TGCAGTGCTAGGTTTCCAGATACGCAGTATTTT.

The chain employs TRBV4-3 and TRBJ1-4; D gene uncertain. Germline CDR1 LGHNA, CDR2 YSLEER. The CDR3 is 13 residues long. Trimming removed 4 bases at V and 8 bases at J, with 11 bases between. This CDR3 reads CASSLSGDEKLFF. Here the CDR3 DNA reads TGCGCCAGCAGCCTATCCGGCGACGAAAAACTGTTTTTT.

J is TRBJ1-1 and V is TRBV5-1; D is uncertain. V lost 0 bases and J 0 bases, leaving 9 bases between the germline ends. Germline V gene lookup returns CDR1 SGHRS and CDR2 YFSETQ. The CDR3 sequence is 15 residues long. The CDR3 reads CASSLEVQMNTEAFF. For the CDR3, the DNA is TGCGCCAGCAGCTTGGAAGTCCAGATGAACACTGAAGCTTTCTTT.

The rearrangement joins TRBV28 to TRBJ2-3; TRBD1 or TRBD2 may be the D gene (6 bases each). The germline V gene encodes CDR1 MDHEN and CDR2 SYDVKM. The CDR3 consists of 16 residues. V lost 7 bases to trimming and J lost 1 base, with 18 bases between them. The CDR3 region is CASTTLLEGGTDTQYF. The CDR3 DNA is TGTGCCAGCACCACCCTCTTGGAGGGGGGCACAGATACGCAGTATTTT. Combining the CDR3 with reference TRBV28 and TRBJ2-3 gives the whole variable domain DVKVTQSSRYLVKRTGEKVFLECVQDMDHENMFWYRQDPGLGLRLIYFSYDVKMKEKGDIPEGYSVSREKKERFSLILESASTNQTSMYLCASTTLLEGGTDTQYFGPGTRLTVL.

This rearrangement joins TRBV4-2 to TRBJ2-1, with 10 bases lining up with TRBD1. Trimming took 1 base from V and 7 from J; bases not matched to a gene: 10. Germline V gene lookup returns CDR1 LGHNA and CDR2 YNFKEQ. This CDR3 is 17 amino acids long. CDR3 in amino acids: CASSQVGGTGVMNEQFF. The CDR3 nucleotides are TGTGCCAGCAGCCAAGTGGGGGGGACAGGGGTGATGAATGAGCAGTTCTTC.

This chain joins TRBV18 and TRBJ1-1, with no clear D. Germline V gene lookup returns CDR1 KGHSH and CDR2 LQKENI. The CDR3 extends over 15 amino acids. V lost 0 bases and J lost 1, with 9 bases in between. This CDR3 reads CASSPPVAANTEAFF. The CDR3 DNA reads TGTGCCAGCTCACCACCGGTGGCGGCGAACACTGAAGCTTTCTTT.

The genes are TRBV19 and TRBJ2-7; D is possibly TRBD1 (6 bases). Between the trimmed V and J ends, which lost 2 bases and 4 bases, there was a span of 12 bases. Germline CDR1 and CDR2: LNHDA and SQIVND (reference sequence). The CDR3 has 14 amino acids. CDR3 bases: TGTGCCAGTAGTATAAACAGGGATAAGTACGAGCAGTACTTC. Amino acid sequence: CASSINRDKYEQYF.

J is TRBJ2-1 and V is TRBV28; D remains unclear. The CDR3 is made up of 14 amino acids. V was shortened by 5 bases and J by 0 bases, with 8 bases between the two germline ends. Germline CDR1 is MDHEN and CDR2 is SYDVKM. The CDR3 DNA is TGTGCCAGCAGTGCTATGGCCTCCTACAATGAGCAGTTCTTC. It encodes CASSAMASYNEQFF.

This clone was observed a handful of times. No DNA is shown, since the ends of the CDR3 on it are uncertain; the CDR3 is the one TCRdb lists. The chain couples TRBV15 to TRBJ2-1; the DNA was not used to check the table's D call, TRBD2. Termini included, the CDR3 measures 13 amino acids. Germline lookup yields CDR1 LNHNV and CDR2 YYDKDF (reference sequence). The CDR3: CATSRDLTFGQFF.

This clone has a single count. This chain links TRBV28 with TRBJ2-2; D is ambiguous. The germline V gene encodes CDR1 MDHEN and CDR2 SYDVKM. This CDR3 is 17 amino acids long. V lost 5 bases and J 6 bases, leaving 22 bases between the germline ends. This CDR3 reads CASSMLRRSDLPGELFF. DNA of the CDR3: TGTGCCAGCAGTATGCTAAGACGGTCTGATCTCCCCGGGGAGCTGTTTTTT.